Sequencing of this T cell receptor (beta chain) was carried out in a study of metastatic and nonmetastatic thyroid tumors. Every patient underwent thyroid surgery untreated. Per the study methods: CDR3 differences across clinicopathological groups were used to build a distant-metastasis classifier for papillary thyroid cancer. TCRdb reanalyzed the PCR reads with MiXCR. For this entry, the V and J calls and clone size follow TCRdb and not the study's own pipeline. The sample consists of more than 20,000 clones, over 25% of them appearing once. V lost 0 bases and J lost 7, with 12 bases in between. Germline CDR1 is DFQATT and CDR2 is SNEGSKA (reference sequence). This CDR3 comprises 14 residues.

The V and J genes are TRBV20-1 and TRBJ2-2; tentative D call: TRBD2 (6 bases). The receptor was isolated from a female donor with papillary thyroid cancer or a benign thyroid nodule (not recorded which). Some clones in this sample may be carry-over from other donors' samples. Sequencing used tumor tissue. CDR3 amino acids: CSARDFKTSGELFF. The CDR3 DNA reads as TGCAGTGCTAGAGATTTCAAGACTAGCGGGGAGCTGTTTTTT.